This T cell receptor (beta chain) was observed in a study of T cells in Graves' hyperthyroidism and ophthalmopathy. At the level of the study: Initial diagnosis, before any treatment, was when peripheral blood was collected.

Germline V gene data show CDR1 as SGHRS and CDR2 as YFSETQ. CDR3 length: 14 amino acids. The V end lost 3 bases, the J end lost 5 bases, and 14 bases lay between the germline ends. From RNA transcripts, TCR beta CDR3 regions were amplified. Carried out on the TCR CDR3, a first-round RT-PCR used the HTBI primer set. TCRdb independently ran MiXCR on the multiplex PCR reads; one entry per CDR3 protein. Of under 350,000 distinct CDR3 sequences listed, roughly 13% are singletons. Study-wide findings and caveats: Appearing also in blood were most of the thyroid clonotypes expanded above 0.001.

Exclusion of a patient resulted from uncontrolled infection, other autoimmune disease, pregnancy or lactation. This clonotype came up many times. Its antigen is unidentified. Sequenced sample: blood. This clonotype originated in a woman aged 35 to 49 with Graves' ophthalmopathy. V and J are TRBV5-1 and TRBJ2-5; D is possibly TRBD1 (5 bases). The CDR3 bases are TGCGCCAGCAGCTGGACACCCAACGGGGAGACCCAGTACTTC. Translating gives CASSWTPNGETQYF.